The 24 T cell receptor beta chains given below trace back to one sample, sequenced in a study of blood T cell repertoires in COVID-19. Here immunoSEQ multiplex PCR was the method, and the copy in TCRdb shows in-frame clones only, minus some. The table includes roughly 65,000 clones, around nine tenths detected once. Sequenced sample: peripheral blood. The receptors stem from a woman in her sixties or seventies with acute or convalescent COVID-19.

This clone was seen a single time. V gene TRBV3-1 (or the pseudogene TRBV3-2) combines with J gene TRBJ2-1; 8 bases are shared with TRBD2. V dropped 2 bases and J dropped 4; count of bases not matched to a gene: 10. Germline CDR1 LGHDT, CDR2 YNNKEL (reference sequence). This CDR3 has 17 amino acids. The DNA of the CDR3 is TGTGCCAGCAGCCAATCGATGGGGCGGGGGGATTACAATGAGCAGTTCTTC. Translated, it gives CASSQSMGRGDYNEQFF.

The rearrangement joins TRBV12-5 to TRBJ2-1; the D gene is possibly TRBD1 (6 bases). The CDR3 totals 11 residues. Germline loops: CDR1 LGHNT, CDR2 FRNRAP. Trimming stripped 4 bases from V and 8 bases from J, with 6 bases between. The CDR3 DNA follows: TGTGCTAGTGGTTACAGGGATGAGCAGTTCTTC. Its protein is CASGYRDEQFF. Full variable domain (outside the CDR3, taken from reference TRBV12-5 and TRBJ2-1): DARVTQTPRHKVTEMGQEVTMRCQPILGHNTVFWYRQTMMQGLELLAYFRNRAPLDDSGMPKDRFSAEMPDATLATLKIQPSEPRDSAVYFCASGYRDEQFFGPGTRLTVL.

V usage is TRBV19 and J usage is TRBJ2-5, with TRBD1 as a possible D gene (6 bases). V was shortened by 4 bases and J by 2 bases, with 14 bases between the two germline ends. The CDR3 length is 15 residues. The V gene's germline CDR1 is LNHDA and CDR2 SQIVND (reference sequence). This CDR3 is CASSNRDTIQETQYF. In nucleotides, the CDR3 is TGTGCCAGTAGTAACCGGGACACCATTCAAGAGACCCAGTACTTC.

This clone has more than one count but fewer than ten. The chain links TRBV7-2 to TRBJ1-2, with 9 bases that match TRBD1. Germline CDR1 SGHTA, CDR2 FQGNSA. V shed 3 bases and J 7 bases; nucleotides not matched to a gene: 12. The CDR3 length is 16 residues. The CDR3 coding sequence is TGTGCCAGCAGCTTCGCTCCGGGACAGGGTCTTTCTGGCTACACCTTC. This gives the protein CASSFAPGQGLSGYTF.

DNA of the CDR3: TGTGCCAGCAGCCCGAGACAGGGGGCGCTACCCTACGAGCAGTACTTC. This sequence encodes CASSPRQGALPYEQYF. The rearrangement joins TRBV5-4 to TRBJ2-7, with TRBD1 matching 10 bases. The trim removed 4 bases at V and 2 bases at J, leaving 9 bases unmatched. This CDR3 comprises 16 residues. The germline CDR1 and CDR2 sequences are SGHNT and YYREEE (reference sequence).

The V gene is TRBV5-1, the J gene TRBJ2-7; 11 nucleotides match TRBD2. Germline V lookup: CDR1 SGHRS, CDR2 YFSETQ. This CDR3 comprises 19 residues. V shed 1 base and J 1 base; nucleotides not matched to a gene: 13. CDR3 sequence reads: CASSLSRLAGGPSSYEQYF. CDR3 bases: TGCGCCAGCAGCTTGTCACGTCTAGCGGGGGGCCCCTCTTCCTACGAGCAGTACTTC.

V gene TRBV6-2 or TRBV6-3 combines with J gene TRBJ1-5, with TRBD1 matching 9 bases. V trimming: 2 bases; J trimming: 0 bases; junction bases outside the gene matches: 2. Germline V gives CDR1 MNHEY, CDR2 SVGEGT. This CDR3 contains 16 residues. For the CDR3, the DNA is TGTGCCAGCAGTTACGACAGGGGGAATAGCAATCAGCCCCAGCATTTT. It is translated as CASSYDRGNSNQPQHF.

This clone was counted a single time. The V call is TRBV9, the J call TRBJ1-3; TRBD1 is a possible D gene (5 bases). Germline V lookup: CDR1 SGDLS, CDR2 YYNGEE. Trimming pared 3 bases from V and 7 bases from J, leaving 14 bases between. The length of the CDR3 is 14 residues. CDR3 region: CASSGGAGRNTIYF. The CDR3 bases are TGTGCCAGCAGCGGTGGGGCAGGGAGGAACACCATATATTTT.

This clone is categorized as medium-sized. This chain uses TRBV6-4 with TRBJ1-1; tentatively, D is TRBD1 (6 bases). Germline V gene sequence: CDR1 MRHNA, CDR2 SNTAGT. CDR3 size: 14 residues. V dropped 3 bases and J dropped 1 base, with 9 bases sitting between them. The CDR3 coding sequence is TGTGCCAGCAGTGAATCAGGGGAGAACACTGAAGCTTTCTTT. It encodes CASSESGENTEAFF.

The chain couples TRBV5-4 to TRBJ2-4; 8 bases map to TRBD1. This CDR3 contains 17 residues. Looked up from germline, CDR1 is SGHNT and CDR2 is YYREEE (reference sequence). The trim removed 3 bases at V and 5 bases at J, leaving 13 bases unmatched. CDR3 sequence: CASSSKTGEVRENIQYF. In nucleotides, the CDR3 is TGTGCCAGCAGCTCGAAGACAGGGGAGGTTCGAGAAAACATTCAGTACTTC.

The chain carries TRBV7-8 and TRBJ2-3, with TRBD2 matching over 7 bases. V gave up 2 bases and J gave up 6 bases; unmatched junction bases: 14. Germline-derived CDR1 and CDR2 are SGHVS and FQNEAQ. The CDR3 length is 17 residues. As DNA, the CDR3 is TGTGCCAGCAGCTTATTTAGTATGACGGGGGGAAGGGATACGCAGTATTTT. Translating it yields CASSLFSMTGGRDTQYF.

The chain employs TRBV28 and TRBJ2-3; perhaps TRBD2 as D (5 bases). The V gene lost 5 bases and the J gene lost 2 bases, with 11 bases spanning the gap. The CDR3 is made up of 14 amino acids. Germline-derived CDR1 and CDR2 are MDHEN and SYDVKM. The CDR3: CASSRGLYTDTQYF. CDR3 bases: TGTGCCAGCAGTCGTGGACTGTACACAGATACGCAGTATTTT.

This clone showed up just a few times. The rearrangement links TRBV3-1 (or the pseudogene TRBV3-2) to TRBJ2-7, with D perhaps matching TRBD1 (7 bases). Looked up from germline, CDR1 is LGHDT and CDR2 is YNNKEL (reference sequence). The V end was cut by 4 bases, the J end by 3 bases, with 13 bases between. The length of the CDR3 is 14 residues. CDR3 loop: CASSPGQEGYEQYF. The CDR3 DNA reads as TGTGCCAGCAGCCCCGGACAGGAGGGCTACGAGCAGTACTTC.

The chain employs TRBV27 and TRBJ1-2, with 8 bases matching TRBD1. This CDR3 is built from 14 residues. Losses at the gene ends were 8 bases for V and 6 bases for J; bases not matched to a gene: 11. Germline-derived CDR1 and CDR2 are MNHEY and SMNVEV (reference sequence). CDR3 residues: CASALVRGQDGYTF. The CDR3 DNA is TGTGCCAGCGCCCTAGTTCGGGGACAGGATGGCTACACCTTC.

The chain uses TRBV9 and TRBJ2-1, with TRBD1 matching over 8 bases. With 4 bases clipped from V and 5 bases from J, the junction kept 11 bases outside the gene matches. Looked up from germline, CDR1 is SGDLS and CDR2 is YYNGEE. This CDR3 has 16 residues. CDR3 region: CASSLQDRVRHNEQFF. The CDR3 DNA reads as TGTGCCAGCAGCCTTCAGGACAGGGTTCGTCACAATGAGCAGTTCTTC.

This clone was observed a few times. The V call is TRBV3-1 (or the pseudogene TRBV3-2), the J call TRBJ2-7; weak D call: TRBD2 (5 bases). The CDR3 spans 14 residues. CDR1 is LGHDT and CDR2 is YNNKEL in the germline V gene (reference sequence). V lost 2 bases to trimming and J lost 0 bases, with 8 bases between them. The CDR3 region has the DNA TGTGCCAGCAGCCAAACCCGGGGCTCCTACGAGCAGTACTTC. This gives the protein CASSQTRGSYEQYF.

V is TRBV7-7 and J is TRBJ2-1; D possibly corresponds to TRBD1 (6 bases). The CDR3 loop spans 14 amino acids. From germline, CDR1 is SSHAT and CDR2 FNYEAQ (reference sequence). V was shortened by 5 bases and J by 10 bases, with 18 bases between the two germline ends. The CDR3 protein is CASSPRDTEGEQFF. The CDR3 coding sequence is TGTGCCAGCAGCCCCCGGGACACCGAGGGGGAGCAGTTCTTC.

V gene TRBV28 combines with J gene TRBJ2-5; 7 bases are shared with TRBD1. Germline lookup yields CDR1 MDHEN and CDR2 SYDVKM. The V and J ends lost 5 bases and 5 bases, in that order; junction bases with no gene match: 8. The CDR3 extends over 14 amino acids. The CDR3 nucleotides read TGTGCCAGCAGTACACAGGGGATGCTGGAGACCCAGTACTTC. This sequence encodes CASSTQGMLETQYF.

This clone was observed a single time. J is TRBJ1-6 and V is TRBV6-5; D gene uncertain. The germline gives CDR1 MNHEY, CDR2 SVGAGI. The V end was cut by 9 bases, the J end by 8 bases, with 20 bases between. The length of the CDR3 is 15 residues. In DNA, the CDR3 is TGTGCCAGTTTCTGGGGTCTCGGGAGGGATTCACCCCTCCACTTT. It codes for CASFWGLGRDSPLHF.

The J gene is TRBJ2-1, the V gene TRBV7-2; 9 bases map to TRBD2. V lost 0 bases to trimming and J lost 9 bases; unmatched junction nucleotides: 9. Germline V lookup: CDR1 SGHTA, CDR2 FQGNSA. CDR3 size: 16 residues. The CDR3 DNA reads as TGTGCCAGCAGCTTAGCACCAGCGGGGGGAGTAGGTGAGCAGTTCTTC. Its protein product is CASSLAPAGGVGEQFF.

This clone was counted once. The V call is TRBV4-2, the J call TRBJ1-5, with 8 bases fitting TRBD1. The germline V gene encodes CDR1 LGHNA and CDR2 YNFKEQ. Unmatched junction bases numbered 8, after V lost 3 bases and J lost 7 bases. This CDR3 is built from 15 residues. The CDR3 is CASSHKYRGVQPQHF. In DNA form, the CDR3 reads TGTGCCAGCAGCCACAAGTACAGGGGGGTCCAGCCCCAGCATTTT.

The rearrangement links TRBV9 to TRBJ2-7; 7 bases line up with TRBD1. CDR3 length: 12 amino acids. Germline V CDR1 and CDR2: SGDLS, YYNGEE. V trimming: 3 bases; J trimming: 6 bases; junction bases outside the gene matches: 3. The CDR3 sequence is CASSAGTAEQYF. The CDR3, as DNA: TGTGCCAGCAGCGCGGGGACAGCCGAGCAGTACTTC. The whole variable domain, remainder taken from reference TRBV9 and TRBJ2-7, is DSGVTQTPKHLITATGQRVTLRCSPRSGDLSVYWYQQSLDQGLQFLIQYYNGEERAKGNILERFSAQQFPDLHSELNLSSLELGDSALYFCASSAGTAEQYFGPGTRLTVT.

The chain combines TRBV6-4 with TRBJ2-7, with 7 bases aligning to TRBD2. V trimming: 7 bases; J trimming: 0 bases; junction bases outside the gene matches: 12. Germline V gene sequence: CDR1 MRHNA, CDR2 SNTAGT. The length of the CDR3 is 16 residues. CDR3: CASTPKGRGFSYEQYF. CDR3 coding DNA: TGTGCCAGCACCCCGAAAGGGCGGGGGTTCTCCTACGAGCAGTACTTC.

The chain carries TRBV6-6 and TRBJ1-3, with 9 bases lining up with TRBD1. The germline V gene encodes CDR1 MNHNY and CDR2 SVGAGI (reference sequence). V shed 5 bases, J shed 0 bases, and the junction held 5 bases outside the gene matches. This CDR3 has 16 residues. Written as DNA, the CDR3 is TGTGCCAGCAGTACGACAGGGGGAGGCTCTGGAAACACCATATATTTT. Encoded protein: CASSTTGGGSGNTIYF.